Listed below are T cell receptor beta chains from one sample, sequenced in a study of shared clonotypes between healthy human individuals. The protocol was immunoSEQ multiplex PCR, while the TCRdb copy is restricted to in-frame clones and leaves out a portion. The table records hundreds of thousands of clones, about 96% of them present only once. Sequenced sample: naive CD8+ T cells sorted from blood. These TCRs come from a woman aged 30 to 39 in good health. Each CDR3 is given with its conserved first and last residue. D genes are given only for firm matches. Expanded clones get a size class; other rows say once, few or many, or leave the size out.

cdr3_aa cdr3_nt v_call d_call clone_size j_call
CAWSVPSVTGANVLTF TGTGCCTGGAGTGTACCTAGTGTAACTGGGGCCAACGTCCTGACTTTC TRBV30 - few TRBJ2-6
CASSLAGGLGEQFF TGTGCCAGCAGCTTAGCGGGAGGGTTGGGTGAGCAGTTCTTC TRBV7-6 TRBD2 - TRBJ2-1
CASSFSGQGAFGYTF TGTGCCAGCAGTTTTTCGGGACAGGGGGCTTTTGGCTACACCTTC TRBV27 TRBD1 once TRBJ1-2
CASSPGLANEQFF TGTGCCAGCAGCCCGGGACTTGCCAATGAGCAGTTCTTC TRBV14 - - TRBJ2-1
CASSSFLDKHKRNNEQFF TGTGCCAGCAGCTCATTCCTAGACAAGCACAAACGTAACAATGAGCAGTTCTTC TRBV7-9 - - TRBJ2-1
CASSLGGSLTPYEQYF TGTGCCAGCAGCCTCGGGGGTAGCCTGACCCCCTACGAGCAGTACTTC TRBV9 - - TRBJ2-7
CASSDSQPQHF TGTGCCAGCAGTGACAGTCAGCCCCAGCATTTT TRBV6-1 - - TRBJ1-5
CASSDGSQGDGYTF TGTGCCAGCAGTGACGGTTCCCAGGGTGATGGCTACACCTTC TRBV6-4 - - TRBJ1-2
CASSLGTGNDYEQYF TGTGCCAGCAGCTTAGGAACAGGGAACGACTACGAGCAGTACTTC TRBV7-7 - - TRBJ2-7
CASSRGGGYEQYF TGTGCCAGCAGTCGGGGAGGGGGGTACGAGCAGTACTTC TRBV5-4 - - TRBJ2-7
CSVEDRQRTGGDYGYTF TGCAGCGTTGAAGATCGACAGCGGACAGGAGGCGATTATGGCTACACCTTC TRBV29-1 TRBD1 - TRBJ1-2
CASSERGSPGNTIYF TGTGCCAGCAGTGAAAGGGGGAGTCCCGGAAACACCATATATTTT TRBV2 - - TRBJ1-3
CASSAERTGDYEQYF TGTGCCAGCAGCGCCGAGCGGACAGGTGACTACGAGCAGTACTTC TRBV9 TRBD1 - TRBJ2-7
CASNYKEEGGQETQYF TGTGCCAGCAATTATAAGGAAGAGGGGGGCCAAGAGACCCAGTACTTC TRBV2 - - TRBJ2-5
CASSDGVGWVGTEAFF TGTGCCAGCAGTGATGGGGTTGGGTGGGTCGGCACTGAAGCTTTCTTT TRBV2 - - TRBJ1-1
CASSTRTSGLDTQYF TGTGCCAGCAGTACACGGACTAGCGGGTTGGATACGCAGTATTTT TRBV27 TRBD2 - TRBJ2-3
CASSFSRSSYEQYF TGTGCCAGCAGCTTCTCTCGGAGCTCCTACGAGCAGTACTTC TRBV13 - - TRBJ2-7
CASSVLAGADTGELFF TGTGCCAGTAGTGTTCTAGCGGGAGCGGACACCGGGGAGCTGTTTTTT TRBV19 TRBD2 - TRBJ2-2
CSVERNEQFF TGCAGCGTTGAGAGAAATGAGCAGTTCTTC TRBV29-1 - - TRBJ2-1
CASSVERTSSGTGELFF TGTGCCAGCAGCGTAGAGAGGACTAGTAGTGGGACCGGGGAGCTGTTTTTT TRBV9 TRBD2 - TRBJ2-2
CASSLGTGGEQYF TGTGCCAGCAGCTTGGGGACAGGAGGTGAGCAGTACTTC TRBV7-9 TRBD1 - TRBJ2-7
CASSLYWTGVNTGELFF TGTGCCAGCAGTTTATATTGGACAGGGGTGAACACCGGGGAGCTGTTTTTT TRBV27 TRBD1 - TRBJ2-2
CASSPDRNYGYTF TGTGCCAGCAGCCCGGACAGAAACTATGGCTACACCTTC TRBV28 - - TRBJ1-2
CATSPQREGRDEQFF TGTGCCACCAGCCCACAGCGGGAGGGACGCGATGAGCAGTTCTTC TRBV15 TRBD2 - TRBJ2-1
CASSPRGSYEQYF TGTGCCAGCAGTCCCCGGGGTTCCTACGAGCAGTACTTC TRBV27 - - TRBJ2-7
CSVGAGRSYNEQFF TGCAGCGTTGGGGCAGGGAGGTCCTACAATGAGCAGTTCTTC TRBV29-1 - - TRBJ2-1
CASSLIGAGAGNEQFF TGTGCCAGCAGTTTAATTGGAGCGGGAGCGGGGAATGAGCAGTTCTTC TRBV27 TRBD2 - TRBJ2-1
CASSVRGLGTSAYYEQYF TGTGCCAGCAGCGTAAGGGGGTTGGGGACTAGCGCATACTACGAGCAGTACTTC TRBV21-1 - - TRBJ2-7
CASTAGGPQNEQFF TGTGCCAGCACTGCGGGAGGGCCCCAGAATGAGCAGTTCTTC TRBV5-6 TRBD2 - TRBJ2-1
CASSFGDVSNQPQHF TGTGCCAGCAGCTTCGGAGACGTTAGCAATCAGCCCCAGCATTTT TRBV5-8 - - TRBJ1-5
CASSESVAGEDEQYF TGTGCCAGCAGTGAATCGGTAGCGGGAGAGGACGAGCAGTACTTC TRBV6-1 TRBD2 - TRBJ2-7
CASSLGLNQPQHF TGCGCCAGCAGCTTGGGCCTTAATCAGCCCCAGCATTTT TRBV5-1 - - TRBJ1-5
CASSSGTSPHYEQYF TGTGCCAGCAGCTCCGGGACTAGCCCGCACTACGAGCAGTACTTC TRBV7-8 TRBD2 - TRBJ2-7
CASSQDRRREGDTGELFF TGTGCCAGCAGCCAAGATCGTAGGCGGGAGGGGGACACCGGGGAGCTGTTTTTT TRBV4-2 TRBD2 - TRBJ2-2
CASSVTDSGILSYEQYF TGTGCCAGCAGCGTAACAGATAGCGGGATTCTCTCCTACGAGCAGTACTTC TRBV9 TRBD2 - TRBJ2-7
CASSGTGVGSTEAFF TGTGCCAGCAGCGGAACAGGGGTGGGAAGCACTGAAGCTTTCTTT TRBV7-9 TRBD1 - TRBJ1-1
CASSLERGQETQYF TGTGCCAGCAGCTTAGAACGGGGGCAAGAGACCCAGTACTTC TRBV7-9 - - TRBJ2-5
CASSLEGAFYYGYTF TGTGCCAGCAGTTTGGAGGGGGCGTTCTACTATGGCTACACCTTC TRBV28 TRBD1 - TRBJ1-2
CASSKDPRRSSYEQYF TGTGCCAGCAGCAAAGATCCCCGCAGGAGCTCCTACGAGCAGTACTTC TRBV21-1 - - TRBJ2-7
CASSLSGELFF TGTGCCAGCAGCTTATCCGGGGAGCTGTTTTTT TRBV11-2 - - TRBJ2-2
CASASTSGWRRNEQFF TGTGCCAGCGCCTCGACTAGCGGATGGAGGCGAAATGAGCAGTTCTTC TRBV27 TRBD2 - TRBJ2-1
CASSLTDRYEQYF TGCGCCAGCAGCTTGACAGACCGCTACGAGCAGTACTTC TRBV5-1 - - TRBJ2-7